Listed below are T cell receptor beta chains from one sample, sequenced in a study of regulatory T cells in long-lasting Graves disease. TCRdb processed the multiplex PCR reads anew with MiXCR; each CDR3 protein has one entry. Among some 300,000 distinct CDR3 sequences listed, approximately 20% were seen once. The sequences come from peripheral blood mononuclear cells (PBMCs), collected when the disease was refractory, from a patient treated with antithyroid drugs. These receptors originate from a female donor with Graves disease. Each CDR3 is given with its conserved first and last residue. A D gene is named only where the DNA matches it firmly. Part of the rows lack a size; the others show once, few, many or a class for expanded clones.

TRBV20-1,TRBJ2-5,TRBD1,NA,TGCAGTGCCGAGGGACAGGAAGAGACCCAGTACTTC,CSAEGQEETQYF
TRBV3-1,TRBJ1-2,NA,many,TGTGCCAGCAGCCAAGCCTCGCGCACGGCGGGCTACACCTTC,CASSQASRTAGYTF
TRBV7-2,TRBJ2-7,TRBD2,many,TGTGCCAGCAGCTCGGGAGAACTAGCGGGAGGCCACGAGCAGTACTTC,CASSSGELAGGHEQYF
TRBV6-5,TRBJ1-4,NA,many,TGTGCCAGCAGTTACCTGCTATGGGAAAAACTGTTTTTT,CASSYLLWEKLFF
TRBV5-5,TRBJ1-2,NA,few,TGTGCCAGCAGCCCCGACCAACAGGGTATCTATGGCTACACCTTC,CASSPDQQGIYGYTF
TRBV5-1,TRBJ2-7,TRBD1,few,TGCGCCAGCAGCCTCGGGGACAGGGGCGAGCAGTACTTC,CASSLGDRGEQYF
TRBV18,TRBJ1-4,TRBD1,many,TGTGCCAGCTCAGTCGGGACAGGCGGTGGTGAAAAACTGTTTTTT,CASSVGTGGGEKLFF
TRBV20-1,TRBJ2-7,TRBD2,NA,TGCAGTCCCGAGGCGACTAGCGGGAGTCCCTACGAGCAGTACTTC,CSPEATSGSPYEQYF
TRBV28,TRBJ1-1,TRBD1,NA,TGTGCCAGCAGCGAAACAGGGGCGAACACTGAAGCTTTCTTT,CASSETGANTEAFF
TRBV6-1,TRBJ2-2,TRBD1,few,TGTGCCAGCAGTGATAGGGACAGTTCGAACACCGGGGAGCTGTTTTTT,CASSDRDSSNTGELFF
TRBV30,TRBJ2-7,TRBD1,few,TGTGCCTTGGAGGACAGGGGATCCTACGAGCAGTACTTC,CALEDRGSYEQYF
TRBV20-1,TRBJ2-7,TRBD2,NA,TGCAGTGCTGCTCCGGGACTAGCGGGAGAGGGTTTGTTCTACGAGCAGTACTTC,CSAAPGLAGEGLFYEQYF
TRBV6-2/TRBV6-3,TRBJ1-6,NA,many,TGTGCCAGCAGTTCGGGACAAGGAAATTCACCCCTCCACTTT,CASSSGQGNSPLHF
TRBV5-1,TRBJ1-6,NA,few,TGCGCCAGCAGCTTGGCGGGGCCTGTGAATTCACCCCTCCACTTT,CASSLAGPVNSPLHF
TRBV11-2,TRBJ1-5,TRBD1,many,TGTGCCAGCAGCCCCAGGGACAGTACTCAGCCCCAGCATTTT,CASSPRDSTQPQHF
TRBV7-9,TRBJ1-6,TRBD1,few,TGTGCCAGCAGCTTAGTGACAGGGATGGGTGATTCACCCCTCCACTTT,CASSLVTGMGDSPLHF
TRBV4-2,TRBJ2-7,TRBD2,NA,TGTGCCAGCAGCCAAGCGACTAGCGGGGCCTACGAGCAGTACTTC,CASSQATSGAYEQYF
TRBV11-2,TRBJ2-3,NA,NA,TGTGCCAGCAGCCCTAACTATGATACGCAGTATTTT,CASSPNYDTQYF
TRBV27,TRBJ2-2,TRBD1,many,TGTGCCAGCAGTCTCCGACAGGGGAACACCGGGGAGCTGTTTTTT,CASSLRQGNTGELFF
TRBV28,TRBJ1-5,NA,NA,TGTGCCAGCAGTTTTTGGAGAGTTCAGCCCCAGCATTTT,CASSFWRVQPQHF
TRBV16,TRBJ2-5,NA,few,TGTGCCAGCAGCCAAGCAACAGGCCAAGAGACCCAGTACTTC,CASSQATGQETQYF
TRBV7-8,TRBJ2-1,TRBD1,many,TGTGCCAGCAGCCCGAGACCGGGACAGGGCAGCGACGAGCAGTTCTTC,CASSPRPGQGSDEQFF
TRBV5-5,TRBJ1-5,NA,NA,TGTGCCAGCAGCTTGGATCTGCTCCTGAATCAGCCCCAGCATTTT,CASSLDLLLNQPQHF
TRBV6-2/TRBV6-3,TRBJ1-3,NA,few,TGTGCCAGCATCGGAGACTCTGGAAACACCATATATTTT,CASIGDSGNTIYF
TRBV10-3,TRBJ2-7,TRBD2,few,TGTGCCATTGAGACTAGCGGATCTACCTACGAGCAGTACTTC,CAIETSGSTYEQYF
TRBV7-3,TRBJ1-1,NA,few,TGTGCCAGCAGCTGGGGGGATATGAACACTGAAGCTTTCTTT,CASSWGDMNTEAFF
TRBV20-1,TRBJ2-7,NA,many,TGCAGTGCTAGAGTGTTGGAGCAGTACTTC,CSARVLEQYF
TRBV2,TRBJ1-4,TRBD1,many,TGTGCCAGCAGTGAAAGGACAGGGGCTTTAGGTGAAAAACTGTTTTTT,CASSERTGALGEKLFF
TRBV30,TRBJ2-2,NA,few,TGTGCCTGGGAGGGGCTTACCACCGGGGAGCTGTTTTTT,CAWEGLTTGELFF
TRBV7-8,TRBJ1-4,NA,NA,TGTGCCAGCAGCTACGAGAGGGCGGGTTTGGCTAATGAAAAACTGTTTTTT,CASSYERAGLANEKLFF
TRBV11-2,TRBJ1-3,NA,NA,TGTGCCAGCAGCTTAGATTTGGCTGGAACTGGAAACACCATATATTTT,CASSLDLAGTGNTIYF
TRBV6-4,TRBJ2-7,NA,NA,TGTGCCAGCAGTTACCTACAAAATCCGGGACTGTACGAGCAGTACTTC,CASSYLQNPGLYEQYF
TRBV5-6,TRBJ1-1,NA,NA,TGTGCCACCGCGGCGTGGGGCACTGAAGCTTTCTTT,CATAAWGTEAFF
TRBV6-1,TRBJ2-7,NA,NA,TGTGCCAGCAGTCCGGGGTTTAACTACGAGCAGTACTTC,CASSPGFNYEQYF
TRBV18,TRBJ2-2,NA,few,TGTGCCAGCTCCCTCCCAGGAGGTACCGGGGAGCTGTTTTTT,CASSLPGGTGELFF
TRBV12-3/TRBV12-4,TRBJ1-4,NA,few,TGTGCCAGCAGTGGACGCTCAGACAATGAAAAACTGTTTTTT,CASSGRSDNEKLFF
TRBV3-1,TRBJ1-1,NA,NA,TGTGCCAGCAGCCGATTTTTGAACACTGAAGCTTTCTTT,CASSRFLNTEAFF
TRBV7-2,TRBJ1-1,NA,many,TGTGCCAGCAGCTTAGCCGGGGGCGTGGGCACTGAAGCTTTCTTT,CASSLAGGVGTEAFF
TRBV7-3,TRBJ2-2,NA,many,TGTGCCAGCAGTTTGGACAGTAACACCGGGGAGCTGTTTTTT,CASSLDSNTGELFF
TRBV7-2,TRBJ1-1,TRBD1,many,TGTGCCAGCAGCACGCGTCAGGGGGCGTTTACTGAAGCTTTCTTT,CASSTRQGAFTEAFF